Listed below are T cell receptor beta chains from one sample, sequenced in a study of blood T cell repertoires in COVID-19. Repertoires were generated with immunoSEQ multiplex PCR, while TCRdb's copy carries only in-frame clones and drops some. Of roughly 57,000 clones detected, around 90% appear once; the ten largest clones hold approximately 15%. Sequencing was done on a sample of peripheral blood. These receptors were obtained from a man at least 80 years old with acute or convalescent COVID-19. Both conserved end residues are part of each CDR3. D genes are given only for firm matches. Size is stated for part of the rows, as once, few or many counts, or as a class when the clone is expanded.

j_gene: TRBJ2-5; d_gene: TRBD2; abundance: NA; v_gene: TRBV9; CDR3aa: CASSVAGNGGFQETQYF; CDR3nt: TGTGCCAGCAGCGTAGCTGGGAACGGGGGGTTTCAAGAGACCCAGTACTTC
j_gene: TRBJ1-6; d_gene: NA; abundance: NA; v_gene: TRBV28; CDR3aa: CASSLPRRDPNSPLHF; CDR3nt: TGTGCCAGCAGTTTACCCCGCAGGGATCCGAATTCACCCCTCCACTTT
j_gene: TRBJ2-1; d_gene: NA; abundance: NA; v_gene: TRBV3-1/TRBV3-2; CDR3aa: CASSQGAGTDYNEQFF; CDR3nt: TGTGCCAGCAGCCAAGGGGCAGGGACTGATTACAATGAGCAGTTCTTC
j_gene: TRBJ2-1; d_gene: TRBD2; abundance: NA; v_gene: TRBV5-1; CDR3aa: CASSLGLAGGPGNEQFF; CDR3nt: TGCGCCAGCAGCTTGGGACTAGCGGGGGGGCCTGGCAATGAGCAGTTCTTC
j_gene: TRBJ1-3; d_gene: NA; abundance: NA; v_gene: TRBV4-2; CDR3aa: CASSQGTRVDTGNTIYF; CDR3nt: TGTGCCAGCAGCCAAGGAACCCGGGTGGATACTGGAAACACCATATATTTT
j_gene: TRBJ1-5; d_gene: TRBD1; abundance: few; v_gene: TRBV2; CDR3aa: CASRPGQGPQHF; CDR3nt: TGTGCCAGCAGACCCGGACAGGGGCCCCAGCATTTT
j_gene: TRBJ1-2; d_gene: NA; abundance: NA; v_gene: TRBV3-1/TRBV3-2; CDR3aa: CASSHNMRETNYGYTF; CDR3nt: TGTGCCAGCAGCCATAACATGCGGGAGACTAACTATGGCTACACCTTC
j_gene: TRBJ2-7; d_gene: TRBD2; abundance: NA; v_gene: TRBV5-1; CDR3aa: CASSRTSGGLEQYF; CDR3nt: TGCGCCAGCAGCCGAACTAGCGGGGGTTTGGAGCAGTACTTC
j_gene: TRBJ1-2; d_gene: TRBD1; abundance: once; v_gene: TRBV30; CDR3aa: CAWTGQGATGYTF; CDR3nt: TGTGCCTGGACAGGACAGGGGGCTACGGGCTACACCTTC
j_gene: TRBJ2-2; d_gene: NA; abundance: NA; v_gene: TRBV18; CDR3aa: CASSPNQGPQRSLFF; CDR3nt: TGTGCCAGCTCACCTAATCAGGGGCCGCAACGGTCGCTGTTTTTT
j_gene: TRBJ2-2; d_gene: TRBD1; abundance: NA; v_gene: TRBV19; CDR3aa: CASSIDPGTGYSGELFF; CDR3nt: TGTGCCAGTAGTATAGATCCCGGGACAGGGTATTCCGGGGAGCTGTTTTTT
j_gene: TRBJ2-5; d_gene: TRBD2; abundance: NA; v_gene: TRBV2; CDR3aa: CASSVAGGPETQYF; CDR3nt: TGTGCCAGCAGTGTGGCGGGGGGGCCGGAGACCCAGTACTTC
j_gene: TRBJ2-2; d_gene: TRBD1; abundance: NA; v_gene: TRBV6-5; CDR3aa: CASTNRGRIGELFF; CDR3nt: TGTGCCAGCACTAACAGGGGTCGGATCGGGGAGCTGTTTTTT
j_gene: TRBJ1-2; d_gene: NA; abundance: NA; v_gene: TRBV28; CDR3aa: CASSLFRGGGGYTF; CDR3nt: TGTGCCAGCAGTTTATTTCGTGGGGGGGGTGGCTACACCTTC
j_gene: TRBJ1-6; d_gene: NA; abundance: once; v_gene: TRBV5-5; CDR3aa: CASSSTVYNSPLHF; CDR3nt: TGTGCCAGCAGCTCGACAGTTTATAATTCACCCCTCCACTTT
j_gene: TRBJ2-1; d_gene: TRBD1; abundance: once; v_gene: TRBV20-1; CDR3aa: CSLQGDNEQFF; CDR3nt: TGCAGCTTACAGGGGGACAATGAGCAGTTCTTC
j_gene: TRBJ1-4; d_gene: TRBD1; abundance: NA; v_gene: TRBV6-5; CDR3aa: CASSSPSTGESEKLFF; CDR3nt: TGTGCCAGCAGTTCCCCTTCGACAGGGGAGAGTGAAAAACTGTTTTTT
j_gene: TRBJ1-5; d_gene: NA; abundance: NA; v_gene: TRBV19; CDR3aa: CASSRTRGGSNQPQHF; CDR3nt: TGTGCCAGTAGTAGGACCCGGGGGGGAAGCAATCAGCCCCAGCATTTT
j_gene: TRBJ2-5; d_gene: TRBD2; abundance: NA; v_gene: TRBV6-5; CDR3aa: CASSTSGEETQYF; CDR3nt: TGTGCCAGCAGTACTAGCGGGGAGGAGACCCAGTACTTC
j_gene: TRBJ2-2; d_gene: NA; abundance: NA; v_gene: TRBV6-5; CDR3aa: CASSRTRGSTGELFF; CDR3nt: TGTGCCAGCAGCCGGACAAGGGGCTCGACCGGGGAGCTGTTTTTT
j_gene: TRBJ2-3; d_gene: TRBD1; abundance: NA; v_gene: TRBV4-2; CDR3aa: CASSQESGTGGLQVTQYF; CDR3nt: TGTGCCAGCAGCCAAGAAAGCGGGACAGGGGGCCTCCAGGTCACGCAGTATTTT
j_gene: TRBJ2-1; d_gene: TRBD2; abundance: NA; v_gene: TRBV18; CDR3aa: CASSPPGTNYNEQFF; CDR3nt: TGTGCCAGCTCACCACCGGGGACTAATTACAATGAGCAGTTCTTC
j_gene: TRBJ2-1; d_gene: NA; abundance: NA; v_gene: TRBV19; CDR3aa: CASSATGYNEQFF; CDR3nt: TGTGCCAGTAGTGCCACAGGGTACAATGAGCAGTTCTTC
j_gene: TRBJ2-7; d_gene: NA; abundance: NA; v_gene: TRBV12-3/TRBV12-4; CDR3aa: CASSYDSNEQYF; CDR3nt: TGTGCCAGCAGTTACGACAGTAACGAGCAGTACTTC
j_gene: TRBJ1-2; d_gene: NA; abundance: NA; v_gene: TRBV6-5; CDR3aa: CASSPRDFSYGYTF; CDR3nt: TGTGCCAGCAGTCCCCGGGACTTCAGCTATGGCTACACCTTC